The clone carrying this T cell receptor beta chain was recorded a few times. Its antigen remains unidentified. Via MiXCR, TCRdb re-called the RT-PCR reads, giving one row per CDR3 protein. The table includes roughly 700,000 distinct CDR3 sequences, about 15% detected once. This entry belongs to a study of response to subunit inactivated influenza vaccine. The study's findings and limits: New T cells are recruited in small numbers by each seasonal influenza vaccination, according to the authors' suggestion.

Trimming took 11 bases from V and 2 from J, leaving 7 bases between them. The CDR3 covers 10 residues. Germline CDR1 LGHNA, CDR2 YNFKEQ. J is TRBJ2-7 and V is TRBV4-2; the D is unclear. This receptor was taken from a man aged 45-65 years who received an inactivated influenza vaccine. This specimen consisted of PBMCs from blood, obtained less than 13 days after vaccination. The CDR3 DNA is TGTGCCTATTTCCCCTACGAGCAGTACTTC. It encodes CAYFPYEQYF.